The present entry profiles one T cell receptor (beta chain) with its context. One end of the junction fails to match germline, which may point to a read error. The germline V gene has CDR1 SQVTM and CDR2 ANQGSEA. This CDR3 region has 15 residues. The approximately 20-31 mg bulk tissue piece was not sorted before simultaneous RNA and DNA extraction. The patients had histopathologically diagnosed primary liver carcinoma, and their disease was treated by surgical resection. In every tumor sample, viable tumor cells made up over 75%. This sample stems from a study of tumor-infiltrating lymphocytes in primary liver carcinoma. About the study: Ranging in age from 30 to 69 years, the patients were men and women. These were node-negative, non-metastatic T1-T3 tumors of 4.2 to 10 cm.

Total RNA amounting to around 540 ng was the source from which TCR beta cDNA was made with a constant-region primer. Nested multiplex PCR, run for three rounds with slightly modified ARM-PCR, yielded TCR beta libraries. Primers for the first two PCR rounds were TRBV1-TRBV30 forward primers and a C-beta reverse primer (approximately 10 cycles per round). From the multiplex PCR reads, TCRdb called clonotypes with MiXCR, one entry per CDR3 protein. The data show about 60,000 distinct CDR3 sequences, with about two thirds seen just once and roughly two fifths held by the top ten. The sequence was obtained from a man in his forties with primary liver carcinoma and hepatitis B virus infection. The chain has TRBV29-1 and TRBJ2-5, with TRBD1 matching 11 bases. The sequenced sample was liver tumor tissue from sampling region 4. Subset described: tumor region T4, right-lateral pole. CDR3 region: CRVEADRGRGETQYF. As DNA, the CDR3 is TGCAGAGTTGAAGCGGACAGGGGGCGAGGAGAGACCCAGTACTTC. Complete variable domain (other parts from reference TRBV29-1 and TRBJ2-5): SAVISQKPSRDICQRGTSLTIQCQVDSQVTMMFWYRQQPGQSLTLIATANQGSEATYESGFVIDKFPISRPNLTFSTLTVSNMSPEDSSIYLCRVEADRGRGETQYFGPGTRLLVL.